Following are 8 T cell receptor beta chains from one sample sequenced in a study of early T cells in non-severe SARS-CoV-2 infection. TCRdb reprocessed the 5' RACE reads via MiXCR and lists one record per CDR3 protein. The sample carries about 80,000 distinct CDR3 sequences, about 13% recorded once. Sequenced material: whole blood. The receptors were sampled from an adult who was a healthcare worker with PCR-confirmed SARS-CoV-2 infection or an uninfected control (not recorded which).

Points on this clonotype: One end of the junction is discordant with germline, which a read error may explain. V is TRBV27 and J is TRBJ2-3; maybe TRBD1 (5 bases). The germline CDR1 and CDR2 sequences are MNHEY and SMNVEV (reference sequence). This CDR3 is built from 16 residues. The CDR3 region has the DNA TGTCCCAGCACCTCCTCAAACAGGTTTACCACAGATACGCAGTATTTT. It specifies CPSTSSNRFTTDTQYF.

In this sample, this clonotype turned up many times. CDR3 loop: CASSPVGHGELFF. The CDR3 coding sequence is TGTGCCAGCAGCCCAGTCGGGCACGGGGAGCTGTTTTTT. The chain recombines TRBV7-9 with TRBJ2-2; D call uncertain. The CDR3 runs 13 residues. V gave up 5 bases and J gave up 7 bases, with 11 bases separating them. CDR1 and CDR2 (germline): SEHNR, FQNEAQ (reference sequence).

With regard to this clonotype: An end of the junction does not agree with germline; a read error may underlie this. This sequence joins TRBV12-3 or TRBV12-4 and TRBJ1-1; no definite D call. The CDR3 contains 13 residues. The CDR3 DNA reads as TGTGCCAGCAGGTTAGCCGGGATACCTGAAGCTTTCTTT. Encoded protein: CASRLAGIPEAFF.

This clonotype was seen a handful of times. The chain uses TRBV5-1 and TRBJ2-1; 7 positions match TRBD1. Germline V gives CDR1 SGHRS, CDR2 YFSETQ. V dropped 2 bases and J dropped 0; count of bases not matched to a gene: 8. The CDR3 spans 17 residues. The CDR3 bases are TGCGCCAGCAGCTTTTACAGGGGCGGTAGCTCCTACAATGAGCAGTTCTTC. Protein product: CASSFYRGGSSYNEQFF.

There are many counts of this clonotype. The chain has TRBV4-3 and TRBJ1-6; D not certain. CDR3 length equals 15 residues. Germline values: CDR1 LGHNA, CDR2 YSLEER. V lost 1 base and J 9 bases, leaving 13 bases between the germline ends. In DNA form, the CDR3 reads TGCGCCAGCAGCCAAGTTAAGGCCGGCGGTTCACCCCTCCACTTT. This codes for CASSQVKAGGSPLHF.

Only a few counts were recorded for this clonotype. This chain connects TRBV29-1 to TRBJ1-4; D call uncertain. This CDR3 has 13 residues. The V and J ends lost 4 bases and 8 bases respectively, with 14 bases between them. Germline V CDR1 and CDR2: SQVTM, ANQGSEA. The CDR3 protein is CSVAGRLGEKLFF. The CDR3, as DNA: TGCAGCGTTGCCGGTCGGCTGGGGGAAAAACTGTTTTTT.

This chain joins TRBV7-9 and TRBJ1-5, with 7 bases fitting TRBD1. From germline, CDR1 is SEHNR and CDR2 FQNEAQ (reference sequence). J gave up 4 bases and V 0 bases, and 3 bases lay outside the gene matches. CDR3 length: 15 amino acids. The CDR3 nucleotides read TGTGCCAGCAGCTTAGCCACAGGGGAGAATCAGCCCCAGCATTTT. Amino acids: CASSLATGENQPQHF.

The chain uses TRBV10-2 and TRBJ2-5, with TRBD1 identical over 7 bases. Germline loops: CDR1 WSHSY, CDR2 SAAADI. V shed 3 bases and J 0 bases; nucleotides not matched to a gene: 7. This CDR3 spans 16 amino acids. CDR3 loop: CASSEGGAANQETQYF. CDR3 DNA: TGCGCCAGCAGTGAAGGGGGCGCCGCTAACCAAGAGACCCAGTACTTC.